The present entry profiles one T cell receptor beta chain with its context. Its specificity is not known. The data derive from a study of OX40 agonist ivuxolimab in advanced cancers. Overall study findings and caveats: Compared with others, partial responders at 0.1-3.0 mg/kg displayed clonal expansion among the lowest.

Produced via immunoSEQ multiplex PCR; TCRdb's table is partial and in-frame only. The data contain approximately 80,000 clones, roughly 87% of them seen just once; the ten biggest clones take up roughly 0.26%. V was clipped by 6 bases and J by 8 bases, with 13 bases between them. Germline V gene data show CDR1 as MDHEN and CDR2 as SYDVKM. The length of the CDR3 is 12 residues. The specimen was CD4+ or CD8+ T cells sorted from blood, collected in a trial of the OX40 agonist ivuxolimab. The receptor was derived from an adult with an advanced solid tumor such as melanoma, head and neck, liver or kidney cancer. The V gene is TRBV28, the J gene TRBJ1-2, with a tentative D call TRBD1 (6 bases). The CDR3, as DNA: TGTGCCAGCAGCAACCAGGGGAAAGGCTACACCTTC. This codes for CASSNQGKGYTF.